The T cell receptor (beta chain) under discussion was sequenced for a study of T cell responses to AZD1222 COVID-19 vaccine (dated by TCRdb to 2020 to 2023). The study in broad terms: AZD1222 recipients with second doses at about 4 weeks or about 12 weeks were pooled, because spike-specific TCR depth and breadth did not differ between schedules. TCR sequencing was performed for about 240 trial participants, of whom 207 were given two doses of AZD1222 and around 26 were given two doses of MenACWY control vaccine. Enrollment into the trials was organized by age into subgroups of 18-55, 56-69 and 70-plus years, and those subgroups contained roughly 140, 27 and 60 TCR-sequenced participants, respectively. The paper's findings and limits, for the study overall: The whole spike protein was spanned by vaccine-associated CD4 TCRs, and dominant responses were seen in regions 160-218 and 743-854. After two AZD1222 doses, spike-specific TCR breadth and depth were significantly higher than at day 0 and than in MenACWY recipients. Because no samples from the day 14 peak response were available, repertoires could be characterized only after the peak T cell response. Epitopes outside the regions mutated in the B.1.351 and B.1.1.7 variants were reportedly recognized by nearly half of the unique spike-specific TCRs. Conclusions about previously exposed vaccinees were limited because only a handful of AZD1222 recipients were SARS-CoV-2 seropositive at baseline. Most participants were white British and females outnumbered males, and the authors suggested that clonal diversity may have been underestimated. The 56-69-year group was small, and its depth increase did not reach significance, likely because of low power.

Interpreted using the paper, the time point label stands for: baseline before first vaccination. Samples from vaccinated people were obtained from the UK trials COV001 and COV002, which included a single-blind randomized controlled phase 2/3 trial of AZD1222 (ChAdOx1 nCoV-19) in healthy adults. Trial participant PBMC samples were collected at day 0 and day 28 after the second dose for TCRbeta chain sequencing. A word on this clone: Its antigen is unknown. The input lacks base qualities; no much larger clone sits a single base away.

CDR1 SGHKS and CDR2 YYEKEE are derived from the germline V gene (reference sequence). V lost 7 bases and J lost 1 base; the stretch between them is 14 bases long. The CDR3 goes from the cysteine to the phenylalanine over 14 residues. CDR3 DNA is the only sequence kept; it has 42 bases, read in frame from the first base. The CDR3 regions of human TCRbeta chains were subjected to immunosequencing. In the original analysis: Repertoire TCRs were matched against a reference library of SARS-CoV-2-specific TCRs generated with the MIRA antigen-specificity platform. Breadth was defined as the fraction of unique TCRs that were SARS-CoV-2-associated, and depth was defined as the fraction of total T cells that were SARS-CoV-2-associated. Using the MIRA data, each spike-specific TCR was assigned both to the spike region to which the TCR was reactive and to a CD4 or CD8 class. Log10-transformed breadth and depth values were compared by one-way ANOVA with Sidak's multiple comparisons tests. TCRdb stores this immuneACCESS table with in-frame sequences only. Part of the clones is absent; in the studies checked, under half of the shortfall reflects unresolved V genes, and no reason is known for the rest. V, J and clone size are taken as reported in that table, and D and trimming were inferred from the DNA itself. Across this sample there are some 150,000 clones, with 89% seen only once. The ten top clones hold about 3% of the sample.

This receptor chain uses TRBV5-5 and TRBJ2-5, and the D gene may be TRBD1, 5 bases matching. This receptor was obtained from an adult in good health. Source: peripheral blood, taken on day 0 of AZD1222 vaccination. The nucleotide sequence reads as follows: TGTGCCAGCGCGTCTGGGGCTAGCCAAGAGACCCAGTACTTC. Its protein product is CASASGASQETQYF. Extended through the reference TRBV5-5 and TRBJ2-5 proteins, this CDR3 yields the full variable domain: DAGVTQSPTHLIKTRGQQVTLRCSPISGHKSVSWYQQVLGQGPQFIFQYYEKEERGRGNFPDRFSARQFPNYSSELNVNALLLGDSALYLCASASGASQETQYFGPGTRLLVL.